One sample yielded the 9 T cell receptor beta chains listed below, sequenced in a study of breast tumors, draining lymph nodes, adjacent tissues. Using its own MiXCR run on the multiplex PCR reads, TCRdb lists one record per CDR3 protein. This sample has 200,000 or so distinct CDR3 sequences, with roughly 31% found just once. Samples came from axillary lymph nodes draining the breast cancer. Sequencing used axillary lymph node tissue. These receptors were taken from a female donor with breast cancer. Some clones in this sample may be carry-over from other donors' samples.

The V gene is TRBV30, the J gene TRBJ1-2; D may be TRBD1 (6 bases). CDR1 is GTSNPN, CDR2 SVGIG, per germline (reference sequence). The CDR3 loop spans 14 amino acids. Trimming stripped 3 bases from V and 6 bases from J, with 17 bases between. CDR3: CAWRRGGGGDGYTF. The CDR3 bases are TGTGCCTGGAGGCGGGGCGGGGGCGGGGATGGCTACACCTTC. Together with reference TRBV30 and TRBJ1-2, the CDR3 gives the full variable domain: SQTIHQWPATLVQPVGSPLSLECTVEGTSNPNLYWYRQAAGRGLQLLFYSVGIGQISSEVPQNLSASRPQDRQFILSSKKLLLSDSGFYLCAWRRGGGGDGYTFGSGTRLTVV.

This clonotype was counted at least ten times. The gene calls are TRBV29-1 and TRBJ2-7; TRBD1 might be the D (5 bases). CDR1 and CDR2 from the germline V gene are SQVTM and ANQGSEA. CDR3 size: 12 residues. Trimming pared 4 bases from V and 3 bases from J, leaving 10 bases between. CDR3 sequence (DNA): TGCAGCGTTGGGGTGGACATCTACGAGCAGTACTTC. Its translation: CSVGVDIYEQYF.

This clonotype showed up many times. The chain recombines TRBV5-8 with TRBJ2-1; D gene ambiguous. Per the germline V gene, CDR1 is SGHTS and CDR2 is YDEGEE. Trimming left V 0 bases short and J 0 bases short, with 7 bases between. The CDR3 is 15 residues long. The DNA of the CDR3 is TGTGCCAGCAGCTTGGATGTAGGCTCCTACAATGAGCAGTTCTTC. Translating it yields CASSLDVGSYNEQFF.

At least ten counts were recorded for this clonotype. This rearrangement joins TRBV9 to TRBJ2-3, with D possibly TRBD2 on 5 matching bases. CDR1 SGDLS and CDR2 YYNGEE come from the germline V gene. The CDR3 totals 14 residues. Trimming shortened V by 0 bases and J by 4 bases, and 9 bases separated the two germline ends. The CDR3, as DNA: TGTGCCAGCAGCGTAGTAGGAGCGGCAGATACGCAGTATTTT. Residues: CASSVVGAADTQYF.

This clonotype appeared many times. The chain employs TRBV7-2 and TRBJ2-2; TRBD1 matches 7 bases. The CDR3 runs to 15 residues. From germline, CDR1 is SGHTA and CDR2 FQGNSA. V shed 5 bases and J 0 bases; nucleotides not matched to a gene: 3. CDR3: CASSVQGANTGELFF. CDR3 DNA: TGTGCCAGCAGCGTGCAGGGGGCGAACACCGGGGAGCTGTTTTTT.

In this sample, this clonotype turned up a few times. The chain has TRBV6-5 and TRBJ1-1; 8 nucleotides line up with TRBD1. CDR1 and CDR2 from the germline V gene are MNHEY and SVGAGI. V shed 6 bases, J shed 5 bases, and the junction held 11 bases outside the gene matches. The CDR3 is made up of 15 amino acids. CDR3 DNA: TGTGCCAGCAGCCCCGGAGACAGGGGATTTACTGAAGCTTTCTTT. Translated, it gives CASSPGDRGFTEAFF.

This clonotype occurred many times. The DNA for the CDR3 is TGTGCCAGCAGCCCCGGTCCAGGGCCCTACGAGCAGTACTTC. Translating it yields CASSPGPGPYEQYF. This rearrangement joins TRBV7-3 to TRBJ2-7, with D tentatively TRBD1 (5 bases). V dropped 5 bases and J dropped 2 bases, with 13 bases sitting between them. This CDR3 region has 14 residues. Germline CDR1 is SGHTA and CDR2 is FQGTGA.

The rearrangement links TRBV6-2 or TRBV6-3 to TRBJ2-5; 13 nucleotides line up with TRBD2. This CDR3 contains 18 residues. Germline CDR1 reads MNHEY; CDR2 reads SVGEGT. Germline trimming cut 6 bases from V and 6 bases from J; bases unmatched to any gene: 16. CDR3 region: CASRDGLAGAFGRKTQYF. Here the CDR3 DNA reads TGTGCCAGCAGAGACGGACTAGCGGGAGCCTTCGGGCGTAAGACCCAGTACTTC.

This clonotype was seen many times. The rearrangement uses TRBV19 and TRBJ1-2; D gene ambiguous. Germline assignment: CDR1 LNHDA and CDR2 SQIVND (reference sequence). The ends were cut back, 5 bases at V and 4 bases at J, with 11 bases in the middle. This CDR3 spans 13 amino acids. Here the CDR3 DNA reads TGTGCCAGTAGTCTTCAACAGTCCTATGGCTACACCTTC. Protein sequence: CASSLQQSYGYTF. The full variable domain, completed using reference TRBV19 and TRBJ1-2, is DGGITQSPKYLFRKEGQNVTLSCEQNLNHDAMYWYRQDPGQGLRLIYYSQIVNDFQKGDIAEGYSVSREKKESFPLTVTSAQKNPTAFYLCASSLQQSYGYTFGSGTRLTVV.